This entry concerns a single TCR beta chain. Its specificity is not known. The data were taken from a study of T cell responses to AZD1222 COVID-19 vaccine. The study's findings and limits: At baseline, just five to seven AZD1222 recipients tested seropositive. Nearly half of unique spike-specific TCRs reportedly avoided B.1.351 and B.1.1.7 mutated regions.

The repertoire was sequenced with immunoSEQ multiplex PCR; TCRdb's copy has only in-frame clones and lacks some. Of 110,000 to 150,000 clones listed, 92% were seen once; the top ten hold under 3.5%. Germline lookup yields CDR1 MNHEY and CDR2 SMNVEV (reference sequence). This CDR3 contains 14 residues. V dropped 2 bases and J dropped 8 bases, with 15 bases sitting between them. The gene calls are TRBV27 and TRBJ1-2; D gene uncertain. The sequences come from peripheral blood, collected 28 days after the second AZD1222 dose. This TCR was sampled from an adult who received the AZD1222 COVID-19 vaccine. This chain's CDR3 is CASSLGPGLGGYTF. CDR3 bases: TGTGCCAGCAGTTTAGGCCCAGGTTTGGGCGGCTACACCTTC.